Listed below are T cell receptor beta chains from one sample, sequenced in a study of neoadjuvant nivolumab and ipilimumab in lung cancer. Clones were read by immunoSEQ multiplex PCR, and TCRdb kept only the in-frame ones, dropping some. The repertoire holds some 50,000 clones, with about 89% as singletons. Material: blood, obtained before neoadjuvant nivolumab, alone or with ipilimumab. All receptors come from an adult with non-small cell lung cancer. Some clones in this sample may be carry-over from other donors' samples. CDR3s include the opening cysteine and the closing phenylalanine or tryptophan. A D gene is named only where the DNA matches it firmly. Expanded clones get a size class; other rows say once, few or many, or leave the size out.

D,J,V,size,CDR3,DNA
TRBD1,TRBJ2-3,TRBV29-1,NA,CSVSFRTGSTQYF,TGCAGCGTCAGCTTCCGGACAGGATCTACGCAGTATTTT
TRBD1,TRBJ2-7,TRBV2,NA,CASSSLGTVVDEQYF,TGTGCCAGCAGTTCACTAGGGACAGTTGTCGACGAGCAGTACTTC
NA,TRBJ1-4,TRBV5-1,NA,CASSFVGPANEKLFF,TGCGCCAGCAGCTTCGTCGGTCCGGCTAATGAAAAACTGTTTTTT
TRBD1,TRBJ1-2,TRBV19,NA,CASSIYQGASGYTF,TGTGCCAGTAGTATATATCAGGGGGCGTCTGGCTACACCTTC
NA,TRBJ2-7,TRBV30,NA,CAWTGSWGSYEQYF,TGTGCCTGGACAGGGTCTTGGGGCTCCTACGAGCAGTACTTC
TRBD1,TRBJ2-7,TRBV19,NA,CASSIHRDSSYEQYF,TGTGCCAGTAGTATTCATAGGGACAGCTCCTACGAGCAGTACTTC
NA,TRBJ2-4,TRBV6-4,NA,CASSERSETKNIQYF,TGTGCCAGCAGTGAGCGTAGCGAGACCAAAAACATTCAGTACTTC
TRBD1,TRBJ1-1,TRBV5-1,NA,CASSLGGTAFGPFF,TGCGCCAGCAGCTTGGGGGGGACAGCCTTCGGGCCTTTCTTT
NA,TRBJ2-5,TRBV7-8,NA,CASSPLQGGRVETQYF,TGTGCCAGCAGCCCCCTCCAGGGGGGGAGAGTAGAGACCCAGTACTTC
TRBD1,TRBJ1-4,TRBV30,NA,CACEDRGGRKLFF,TGTGCCTGTGAGGACAGGGGGGGAAGAAAACTGTTTTTT
NA,TRBJ2-5,TRBV15,NA,CATSRGTGTPRETQYF,TGTGCCACCAGCAGAGGAACCGGGACCCCGAGGGAGACCCAGTACTTC
NA,TRBJ2-7,TRBV7-2,NA,CASSLGWVGTPMEQYF,TGTGCCAGCAGCTTAGGTTGGGTCGGCACCCCTATGGAGCAGTACTTC
NA,TRBJ1-3,TRBV6-5,NA,CASSYGPGSGNTIYF,TGTGCCAGCAGTTACGGGCCCGGCTCTGGAAACACCATATATTTT
TRBD2,TRBJ2-5,TRBV9,once,CASSVGGTSIETQYF,TGTGCCAGCAGCGTAGGGGGGACTAGCATCGAGACCCAGTACTTC
TRBD2,TRBJ2-5,TRBV5-1,once,CASSLVPGLAGRETQYF,TGCGCCAGCAGCTTGGTCCCGGGACTAGCGGGACGAGAGACCCAGTACTTC
NA,TRBJ2-7,TRBV11-3,NA,CASISSSEGSYEQYF,TGTGCCAGCATCTCCTCTAGCGAGGGTTCCTACGAGCAGTACTTC
TRBD1,TRBJ1-1,TRBV5-4,NA,CASSSGTGGLRGTEAFF,TGTGCCAGCAGCTCCGGGACAGGGGGCCTTAGAGGAACTGAAGCTTTCTTT
NA,TRBJ2-7,TRBV13,NA,CASSRRRPAGEQYF,TGTGCCAGCAGCCGACGGAGACCCGCTGGTGAGCAGTACTTC
NA,TRBJ1-2,TRBV5-8,NA,CASSFGGGYGYTF,TGTGCCAGCAGCTTTGGGGGCGGTTATGGCTACACCTTC